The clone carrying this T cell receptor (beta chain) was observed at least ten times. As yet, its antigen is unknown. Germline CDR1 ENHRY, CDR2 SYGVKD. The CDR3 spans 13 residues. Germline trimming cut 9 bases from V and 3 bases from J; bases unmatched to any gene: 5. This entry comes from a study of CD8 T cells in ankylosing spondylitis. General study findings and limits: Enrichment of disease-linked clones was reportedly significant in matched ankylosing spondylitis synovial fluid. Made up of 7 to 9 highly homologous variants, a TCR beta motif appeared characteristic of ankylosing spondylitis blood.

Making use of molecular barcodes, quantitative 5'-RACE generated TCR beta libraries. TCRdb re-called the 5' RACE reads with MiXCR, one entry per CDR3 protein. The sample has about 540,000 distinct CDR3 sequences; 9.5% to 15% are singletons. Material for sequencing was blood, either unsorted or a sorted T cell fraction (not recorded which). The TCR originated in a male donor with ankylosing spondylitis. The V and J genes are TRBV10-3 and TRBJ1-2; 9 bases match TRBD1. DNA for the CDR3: TGTGCCATGGGACAGGGAGCGGACTATGGCTACACCTTC. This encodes CAMGQGADYGYTF.